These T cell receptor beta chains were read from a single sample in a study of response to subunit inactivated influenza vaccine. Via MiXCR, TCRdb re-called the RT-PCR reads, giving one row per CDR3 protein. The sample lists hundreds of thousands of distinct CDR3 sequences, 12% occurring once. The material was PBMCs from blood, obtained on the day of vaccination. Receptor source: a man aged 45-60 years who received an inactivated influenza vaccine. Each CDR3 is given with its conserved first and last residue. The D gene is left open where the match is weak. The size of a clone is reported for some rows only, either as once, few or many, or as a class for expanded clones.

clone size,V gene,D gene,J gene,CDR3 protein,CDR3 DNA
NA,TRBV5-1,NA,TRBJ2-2,CASSLDKGVVGELFF,TGCGCCAGCAGCTTGGACAAGGGGGTCGTCGGGGAGCTGTTTTTT
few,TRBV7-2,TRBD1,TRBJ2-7,CASSQDRGRYEQYF,TGTGCCAGCAGCCAGGACAGGGGGCGATACGAGCAGTACTTC
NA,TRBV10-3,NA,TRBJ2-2,CAITSTDGTGELFF,TGTGCCATCACGTCCACCGACGGCACCGGGGAGCTGTTTTTT
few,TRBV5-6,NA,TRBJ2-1,CASSFSGDGDEQFF,TGTGCCAGCAGCTTTTCAGGGGATGGCGATGAGCAGTTCTTC
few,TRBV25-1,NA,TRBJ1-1,CASASGANTEAFF,TGTGCCAGTGCGTCGGGGGCGAACACTGAAGCTTTCTTT
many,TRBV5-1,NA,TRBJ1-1,CASRGWGNTEAFF,TGCGCCAGCAGGGGATGGGGGAACACTGAAGCTTTCTTT
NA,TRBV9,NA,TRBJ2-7,CASSPIRGPHEQYF,TGTGCCAGCAGCCCCATACGCGGACCCCACGAGCAGTACTTC
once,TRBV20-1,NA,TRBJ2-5,CSATTPGYQRAQETQYF,TGCAGTGCCACAACGCCCGGATACCAAAGGGCCCAAGAGACCCAGTACTTC
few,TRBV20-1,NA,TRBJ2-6,CSASTSSRSGANVLTF,TGCAGTGCTAGTACCAGCAGCCGCTCTGGGGCCAACGTCCTGACTTTC
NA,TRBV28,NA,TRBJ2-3,CASRPLARGSTSTDTQYF,TGTGCCAGCAGACCTCTAGCCCGGGGATCGACTAGCACAGATACGCAGTATTTT
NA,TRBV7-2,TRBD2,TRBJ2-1,CASSLEGTSGRYEQFF,TGTGCCAGCAGCTTGGAAGGGACTAGCGGGAGATATGAGCAGTTCTTC